Listed below are T cell receptor beta chains from one sample, sequenced in a study of T-cell reconstitution after alpha-beta-depleted transplantation in children. TCRdb called the PCR reads again in MiXCR, with one record for every CDR3 protein. Of about 72,000 distinct CDR3 sequences in the sample, more than 5.5% were seen once. The source material was PBMCs from the stem cell graft donor, sampled from the stem cell graft. The receptor set was obtained from a human donor who donated a stem cell graft to a child with acute lymphoblastic leukemia. CDR3s include the opening cysteine and the closing phenylalanine or tryptophan. D genes are given only for firm matches. Only part of the rows carry a size: once, few, many, or a class if the clone is expanded.

V	D	J	size	DNA	CDR3
TRBV25-1	-	TRBJ1-2	-	TGTGCCAGCAGTGTCCACGAATATGGCTACACCTTC	CASSVHEYGYTF
TRBV12-3/TRBV12-4	TRBD1	TRBJ1-5	many	TGTGCCAGCAAACCGGGACAGGACAATCAGCCCCAGCATTTT	CASKPGQDNQPQHF
TRBV6-2/TRBV6-3	-	TRBJ2-7	many	TGTGCCAGTAGTTACTCGGGGCCCTACGAGCAGTACTTC	CASSYSGPYEQYF
TRBV10-3	TRBD2	TRBJ2-2	-	TGTGCCATCAGAGAGTCCCAGCGGGGGGACACCGGGGAGCTGTTTTTT	CAIRESQRGDTGELFF
TRBV28	-	TRBJ1-4	many	TGTGCCAGCAGTTTGTCAGGTTGGGAAAAACTGTTTTTT	CASSLSGWEKLFF
TRBV19	-	TRBJ1-1	-	TGTGCCAGTGGCGCGGGCATGGGGGCTGAAGCTTTCTTT	CASGAGMGAEAFF
TRBV12-3/TRBV12-4	-	TRBJ1-1	-	TGTGCCAGCAGTTTAGCGATCCGAAGTGGGTCTGAAGCTTTCTTT	CASSLAIRSGSEAFF
TRBV18	-	TRBJ1-1	few	TGTGCCAGCTCAGCTGGACATGTCGTCGCTGAAGCTTTCTTT	CASSAGHVVAEAFF
TRBV7-7	TRBD1	TRBJ2-7	few	TGTGCTAGCAGCACACAGGGGGGCGAGCAGTACTTC	CASSTQGGEQYF
TRBV9	TRBD2	TRBJ2-3	-	TGTGCCAGCAGCGTAGCAGTAGGACGCGGGAGGGTTGAAGATACGCAGTATTTT	CASSVAVGRGRVEDTQYF
TRBV7-3	-	TRBJ2-3	few	TGTGCCAGCAGCTTGGGGGGGGGCAGGAATACGCAGTATTTT	CASSLGGGRNTQYF
TRBV5-1	-	TRBJ2-7	many	TGCGCCAGCAGCCTGGAAGTCCACGAGCAGTACTTC	CASSLEVHEQYF
TRBV12-3/TRBV12-4	-	TRBJ1-1	-	TGTGCCAGCACCCTCTGGGGGGTGAACACTGAAGCTTTCTTT	CASTLWGVNTEAFF
TRBV7-8	-	TRBJ2-2	many	TGTGCCAGCAGCTTGGACATCGACACCGGGGAGCTGTTTTTT	CASSLDIDTGELFF
TRBV13	-	TRBJ2-7	many	TGTGCCAGCAGCTTCTTCCAGCGGGAGCAGTACTTC	CASSFFQREQYF
TRBV12-3/TRBV12-4	-	TRBJ2-7	many	TGTGCCAGCAGTCAATATGTGGGGGACAACAACTACGAGCAGTACTTC	CASSQYVGDNNYEQYF
TRBV10-3	TRBD2	TRBJ2-3	many	TGTGCCATCAGTGAGTCGGCCGGGAGGGGCGCAGATACGCAGTATTTT	CAISESAGRGADTQYF
TRBV20-1	-	TRBJ1-1	many	TGCAGTGCTTGGAAAATGAACACTGAAGCTTTCTTT	CSAWKMNTEAFF
TRBV11-3	TRBD1	TRBJ2-3	-	TGTACCAGCAGCCCAGGACAGGGATGGATCACAGATACGCAGTATTTT	CTSSPGQGWITDTQYF
TRBV20-1	TRBD1	TRBJ2-7	few	TGCAGTGCTGCTCGGGACAGGGCGGACTACGAGCAGTACTTC	CSAARDRADYEQYF
TRBV29-1	TRBD1	TRBJ2-7	many	TGCAGCGTGCAGGACAGGGATTCCTACGAGCAGTACTTC	CSVQDRDSYEQYF
TRBV7-2	-	TRBJ1-3	many	TGTGCCAGCAGCCTAGACGGGCGCTCTGGAAACACCATATATTTT	CASSLDGRSGNTIYF
TRBV6-1	TRBD1	TRBJ1-5	many	TGTGCCAGCAGGCCAGACAGGGATCAGCCCCAGCATTTT	CASRPDRDQPQHF
TRBV28	-	TRBJ2-6	many	TGTGCCAGCACCCCGGCGAAACTCTCTGGGGCCAACGTCCTGACTTTC	CASTPAKLSGANVLTF
TRBV27	-	TRBJ1-2	few	TGTGCCAGCAGTCCCCTTCAGGGATTCTATGGCTACACCTTC	CASSPLQGFYGYTF
TRBV7-2	-	TRBJ2-7	-	TGTGCCAGCAGTCCTAATCTCAGCTCCTACGAGCAGTACTTC	CASSPNLSSYEQYF
TRBV7-9	TRBD2	TRBJ2-5	many	TGTGCCAGCAGCTTAGGCGGACTAGGGGAGACCCAGTACTTC	CASSLGGLGETQYF
TRBV4-1	TRBD2	TRBJ2-1	-	TGCGCCAGCAGCCAATATAGCGGGGGGGGGGATTACAATGAGCAGTTCTTC	CASSQYSGGGDYNEQFF
TRBV10-3	-	TRBJ2-7	many	TGTGCCATCACTGATGGGAGATCCTACGAGCAGTACTTC	CAITDGRSYEQYF
TRBV9	-	TRBJ2-1	few	TGTGCCAGCAGCCCTACAGGGTCGTCCAATGAGCAGTTCTTC	CASSPTGSSNEQFF
TRBV25-1	-	TRBJ2-7	many	TGTGCCAGCAGTCATCAGGCATTTTCCCACGAGCAGTACTTC	CASSHQAFSHEQYF
TRBV7-2	-	TRBJ2-1	few	TGTGCCAGCAGCTTTAAGGGCCACAATGAGCAGTTCTTC	CASSFKGHNEQFF
TRBV29-1	TRBD1	TRBJ2-7	many	TGCAGCTACACGGGACAGACCCACGAGCAGTACTTC	CSYTGQTHEQYF
TRBV7-6	TRBD1	TRBJ2-6	few	TGTGCCAGCGCCCCAGACAGGGGCCACTCTGGGTCCAACGTCCTGACTTTC	CASAPDRGHSGSNVLTF
TRBV12-3/TRBV12-4	-	TRBJ1-6	many	TGTGCCAGCAGTTTGCGGCAAGGAGGGACACCCCTCCACTTT	CASSLRQGGTPLHF
TRBV7-9	-	TRBJ1-2	many	TGTGCCAGCAGACCGGACGTCTCCGGTTACTTCTATGGCTACACCTTC	CASRPDVSGYFYGYTF
TRBV12-3/TRBV12-4	-	TRBJ2-1	many	TGTGCCAGCAGTAAGCCGGAGAATGAGCAGTTCTTC	CASSKPENEQFF
TRBV3-1	-	TRBJ1-2	-	TGTGCCAGCAGCCCCCTCAGGGTGGGTAACTATGGCTACACCTTC	CASSPLRVGNYGYTF
TRBV29-1	TRBD1	TRBJ2-1	many	TGCAGCGTTGCGCAGGGGGAACACAATGAGCAGTTCTTC	CSVAQGEHNEQFF
TRBV19	-	TRBJ1-1	many	TGTGCCAGTAGGAGTCGAGCGTATTTGAACACTGAAGCTTTCTTT	CASRSRAYLNTEAFF
TRBV20-1	-	TRBJ2-7	many	TGCAGTGGGGAGACCGGGATGAACGAGCAGTACTTC	CSGETGMNEQYF